This entry describes one T cell receptor beta chain. Its cognate antigen is unknown. The read terminates 3 residues ahead of where the CDR3 ends, so the germline J gene completes it. The sample belongs to a study of T cells in women clearing cervical HPV infection. The wider study: HLA type stays a possible confounder, typing being limited.

HPV was found by MY09/MY11 PCR and dot-blot genotyping. The study's findings and limits: Controls had more TRBV6-7 (approximately 0.15%) than cases (around 0.11%).

immunoSEQ multiplex PCR used an average of 1200 ng genomic DNA. Repertoires were generated with immunoSEQ multiplex PCR, while TCRdb's copy carries only in-frame clones and drops some. This sample's table has 15,000 to 20,000 clones. The CDR3 consists of 13 residues. The germline V gene has CDR1 GTSNPN and CDR2 SVGIG (reference sequence). Sequences were obtained from blood buffy coat. The source of this sequence is a woman aged 18-69 years with a cervical HPV16 infection that either progressed to CIN3+ or cleared (not recorded which). The chain uses TRBV30 and TRBJ1-2; D is possibly TRBD1 (6 bases). CDR3 sequence: CAWSVQGSIGYTF. The covered CDR3 bases are TGTGCCTGGAGTGTTCAGGGGTCGATCGGC.